The present entry profiles one TCR beta chain with its context. As yet, its antigen is unknown. This sample is drawn from a study of CD8+ T cells in alopecia areata. Study in general: Each day, treated patients took oral tofacitinib twice, at 5 to 10 mg per dose. Tofacitinib continued for 6 to 18 months and was then withheld for 6 months. Findings of the study overall: Among patients, TCR sharing was less clear than in mice, a difference possibly due in part to HLA diversity in the patient population. In scalp and blood during tofacitinib, many expanded lesional clones persisted.

Once RNA had been extracted, it was reverse transcribed into cDNA to act as the sequencing template. Generated by immunoSEQ multiplex PCR, the TCRdb table keeps only in-frame clones and is missing some. The profile shows more than 200,000 clones, approximately 40% of them singletons. Described treatment: oral pan-JAK inhibitor, 5-10 mg twice daily. V dropped 3 bases and J dropped 4 bases, with 12 bases sitting between them. The CDR3 has 14 residues. Germline lookup yields CDR1 SGHAT and CDR2 FQNNGV. The sample consisted of CD4+ T cells sorted from blood, taken at roughly week 36, from a patient treated with tofacitinib. The receptor comes from a human donor with alopecia areata. The V call is TRBV11-2, the J call TRBJ2-5; D tentatively fits TRBD1 or TRBD2 (6 bases each). CDR3 residues: CASSFGGDVETQYF. As DNA, the CDR3 is TGTGCCAGCAGCTTCGGGGGCGACGTAGAGACCCAGTACTTC.